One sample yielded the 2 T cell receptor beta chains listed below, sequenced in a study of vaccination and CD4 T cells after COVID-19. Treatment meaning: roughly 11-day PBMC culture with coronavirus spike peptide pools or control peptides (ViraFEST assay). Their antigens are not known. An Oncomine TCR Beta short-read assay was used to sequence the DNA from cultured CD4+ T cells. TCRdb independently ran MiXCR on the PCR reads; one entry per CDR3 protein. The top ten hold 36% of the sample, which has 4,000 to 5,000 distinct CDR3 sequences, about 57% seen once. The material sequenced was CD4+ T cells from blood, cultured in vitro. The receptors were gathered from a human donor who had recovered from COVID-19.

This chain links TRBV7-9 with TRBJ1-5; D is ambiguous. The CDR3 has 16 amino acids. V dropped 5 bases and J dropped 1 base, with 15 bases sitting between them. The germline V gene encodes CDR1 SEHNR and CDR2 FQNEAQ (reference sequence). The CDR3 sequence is CASSDEGGRSNQPQHF. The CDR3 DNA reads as TGTGCCAGCAGCGACGAGGGAGGTAGGAGCAATCAGCCCCAGCATTTT.

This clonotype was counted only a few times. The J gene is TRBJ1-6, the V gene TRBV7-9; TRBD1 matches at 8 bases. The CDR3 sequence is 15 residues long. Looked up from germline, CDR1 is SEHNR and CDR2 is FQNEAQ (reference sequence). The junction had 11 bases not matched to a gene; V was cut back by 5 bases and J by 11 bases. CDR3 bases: TGTGCCAGCAGCCCTCAGGGGGCACTATATCCACCCCTCCACTTT. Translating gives CASSPQGALYPPLHF.